The clone carrying this T cell receptor beta chain showed up just a few times. What it binds is not known. This sample is part of a study of a mutant IDH1 vaccine in newly diagnosed glioma. Across the whole study: There were about 60% males and roughly 38% females among treated patients, whose mean age was approximately 40 years. Study-level results: There seemed to be no relation between pseudoprogression and changes in top peripheral T cell clonotypes.

The assay was immunoSEQ multiplex PCR, and TCRdb's table has in-frame clones only and misses some. The sample holds approximately 50,000 clones, roughly 80% seen once. V lost 5 bases and J lost 3, with 14 bases in between. The CDR3 spans 15 residues. Germline loops: CDR1 SEHNR, CDR2 FQNEAQ (reference sequence). As for time point: week 35, safety follow-up. Vaccine doses each comprised 300 ug of mutant IDH1 20-mer peptide, with topical imiquimod. During weeks 1, 3, 5, 7, 11, 15, 19 and 23, patients received eight vaccinations. The specimen comprised PBMCs, sampled from a glioma patient whose treatment included an IDH1 peptide vaccine. The chain has TRBV7-9 and TRBJ2-1; D unclear. The sequence was obtained from a man aged 40-49 years with glioma. The CDR3 bases are TGTGCCAGCAGCCACACTGCTAGTATCTACAATGAGCAGTTCTTC. The encoded protein is CASSHTASIYNEQFF.